Below are 19 T cell receptor beta chains sequenced from a single sample in a study of Graves' ophthalmopathy and Graves' hyperthyroidism. Amplifying from RNA transcripts, the study obtained TCR beta CDR3 regions. First-round RT-PCR relied on HTBI primers, and a second-round multiplex PCR came next. TCRdb used MiXCR to reprocess the multiplex PCR reads, holding one entry per CDR3 protein. The sample records some 200,000 distinct CDR3 sequences, about 32% being singletons. The sequencing input was peripheral blood. The receptors were gathered from a man in his fifties with Graves' ophthalmopathy.

Ten or more counts support this clonotype. This rearrangement joins TRBV4-1 to TRBJ2-2; the match to TRBD1 covers 8 bases. V was clipped by 2 bases and J by 3 bases; unmatched bases: 5. The CDR3 consists of 16 residues. Per the germline V gene, CDR1 is MGHRA and CDR2 is YSYEKL. The CDR3 is CASSQPTGQDTGELFF. The DNA for the CDR3 is TGCGCCAGCAGCCAACCCACGGGACAGGACACCGGGGAGCTGTTTTTT.

This sequence joins TRBV6-1 and TRBJ1-6, with TRBD1 identical over 8 bases. The CDR3 is made up of 16 amino acids. Trimming took 3 bases from V and 6 from J; bases not matched to a gene: 7. Germline CDR1 and CDR2: MNHNS and SASEGT. The DNA for the CDR3 is TGTGCCAGCAGTGAGGGACCGACAGGGGCTAATTCACCCCTCCACTTT. Amino acids: CASSEGPTGANSPLHF.

This clonotype was seen ten or more times. The chain recombines TRBV30 with TRBJ2-2; D remains ambiguous. Germline CDR1 is GTSNPN and CDR2 is SVGIG (reference sequence). V was clipped by 1 base and J by 4 bases, with 19 bases between them. This CDR3 has 17 residues. As DNA, the CDR3 is TGTGCCTGGAGTGACCCCCCTCGCACGCCCAGCACCGGGGAGCTGTTTTTT. It specifies CAWSDPPRTPSTGELFF.

This clonotype was detected many times. The chain combines TRBV19 with TRBJ1-1, with D possibly TRBD1 on 5 matching bases. The CDR3 contains 14 residues. V was cut by 5 bases and J by 4 bases, with 14 bases left in between. Germline values: CDR1 LNHDA, CDR2 SQIVND (reference sequence). The CDR3 loop is CASSPPPGRTEAFF. DNA for the CDR3: TGTGCCAGTAGTCCCCCGCCAGGGCGCACTGAAGCTTTCTTT.

The chain joins TRBV28 to TRBJ1-1; TRBD1 might be the D (6 bases). Germline-derived CDR1 and CDR2 are MDHEN and SYDVKM. Deletions cut 2 bases from V and 8 bases from J, with 9 bases between. CDR3 size: 12 residues. The CDR3 nucleotides read TGTGCCAGCAGTTTAGCCACAGGGGAAGCTTTCTTT. This codes for CASSLATGEAFF.

In its sample, this clonotype was seen many times. The chain employs TRBV18 and TRBJ1-1; D uncertain. V was pared by 3 bases and J by 2 bases, with 10 bases between. CDR3 length: 14 amino acids. Germline loops: CDR1 KGHSH, CDR2 LQKENI. The CDR3 is CASSPAGGNTEAFF. CDR3 sequence (DNA): TGTGCCAGCTCACCCGCCGGAGGAAACACTGAAGCTTTCTTT.

This clonotype was found many times. This chain uses TRBV7-6 with TRBJ2-2; TRBD2 agrees at 7 bases. The CDR3 extends over 12 amino acids. CDR1 is SGHVS and CDR2 is FNYEAQ in the germline V gene. The CDR3 reads CAQRGNTGELFF. CDR3 nucleotide sequence: TGTGCACAGCGGGGGAACACCGGGGAGCTGTTTTTT. Variable domain in full (rest from reference TRBV7-6 and TRBJ2-2): GAGVSQSPRYKVTKRGQDVALRCDPISGHVSLYWYRQALGQGPEFLTYFNYEAQQDKSGLPNDRFSAERPEGSISTLTIQRTEQRDSAMYRCAQRGNTGELFFGEGSRLTVL.

This chain uses TRBV6-1 with TRBJ1-5; no firm D call. The CDR3 is 16 amino acids. Deletions cut 5 bases from V and 0 bases from J, with 14 bases between. Germline V gene data show CDR1 as MNHNS and CDR2 as SASEGT. This CDR3 is CASSPRYRDSNQPQHF. DNA of the CDR3: TGTGCCAGCAGTCCCCGCTACAGAGATAGCAATCAGCCCCAGCATTTT.

This clonotype was detected ten times or more. This rearrangement joins TRBV19 to TRBJ1-1; maybe TRBD1 (5 bases). In germline, CDR1 is LNHDA, CDR2 SQIVND (reference sequence). The CDR3 totals 13 residues. V was pared by 8 bases and J by 4 bases, with 14 bases between. The CDR3 DNA is TGTGCCAGTTCGTTCCCAGGGAGCACTGAAGCTTTCTTT. Residues: CASSFPGSTEAFF.

This clonotype appeared many times. This chain joins TRBV6-1 and TRBJ2-7, with 10 bases aligning to TRBD1. V shed 5 bases and J 1 base; nucleotides not matched to a gene: 8. The germline V gene has CDR1 MNHNS and CDR2 SASEGT. The CDR3 consists of 16 residues. CDR3 region: CASSQPRDRGSYEQYF. The CDR3 DNA is TGTGCCAGCAGTCAACCCCGGGACAGGGGTTCCTACGAGCAGTACTTC.

The chain combines TRBV12-3 or TRBV12-4 with TRBJ2-7, with D tentatively TRBD2 (5 bases). This CDR3 has 12 residues. The germline V and J ends were trimmed by 4 bases and 5 bases, with 9 bases remaining between them. The CDR3 bases are TGTGCCAGCAGTTCGGGGTCCGACGAGCAGTACTTC. Protein sequence: CASSSGSDEQYF.

This clonotype appeared many times. The chain links TRBV6-2 or TRBV6-3 to TRBJ1-1, with D possibly matching TRBD1 (6 bases). The V end lost 5 bases, the J end lost 8 bases, and 12 bases lay between the germline ends. CDR3 length equals 12 residues. The germline CDR1 and CDR2 sequences are MNHEY and SVGEGT. Written as DNA, the CDR3 is TGTGCCAGCAGTCACGGACAGTTCGAAGCTTTCTTT. Translating it yields CASSHGQFEAFF.

This clonotype was observed at least ten times. V usage is TRBV28 and J usage is TRBJ2-5; tentative D call: TRBD1 (6 bases). Trimming shortened V by 7 bases and J by 7 bases, and 19 bases separated the two germline ends. The CDR3 loop spans 14 amino acids. Germline values: CDR1 MDHEN, CDR2 SYDVKM. The CDR3 region is CASTGQGSFSTQYF. CDR3 bases: TGTGCCAGCACCGGCCAGGGGAGCTTTTCGACCCAGTACTTC.

The V gene is TRBV28, the J gene TRBJ2-7; TRBD2 aligns across 10 bases. V shed 7 bases, J shed 6 bases, and the junction held 9 bases outside the gene matches. The CDR3 is 14 amino acids. Per the germline V gene, CDR1 is MDHEN and CDR2 is SYDVKM. For the CDR3, the DNA is TGTGCCAGCACCCGAGCGGGAGGGCTAGTCGAGCAGTACTTC. Its protein product is CASTRAGGLVEQYF.

This chain links TRBV29-1 with TRBJ2-5; the D gene is possibly TRBD1 (6 bases). The CDR3 sequence is 14 residues long. Deletions cut 7 bases from V and 2 bases from J, with 17 bases between. The V gene's germline CDR1 is SQVTM and CDR2 ANQGSEA. This CDR3 is CSEPNYRVQETQYF. CDR3 sequence (DNA): TGCAGCGAACCCAACTACAGGGTTCAAGAGACCCAGTACTTC.

This clonotype has ten or more counts. CDR3: CASSSTAGNVDKNIQYF. In nucleotides, the CDR3 is TGTGCCAGCAGTTCGACAGCCGGGAACGTCGACAAAAACATTCAGTACTTC. The chain has TRBV28 and TRBJ2-4; D may correspond to TRBD1 or TRBD2 (5 bases each). V lost 4 bases to trimming and J lost 3 bases, with 19 bases between them. Germline V lookup: CDR1 MDHEN, CDR2 SYDVKM. The CDR3 has 17 amino acids.

This clonotype was picked up many times. V is TRBV10-3 and J is TRBJ2-6, with 9 bases identical to TRBD2. V shed 2 bases and J 1 base; nucleotides not matched to a gene: 6. The CDR3 loop spans 18 amino acids. The germline CDR1 and CDR2 sequences are ENHRY and SYGVKD. The CDR3 protein is CAISEQGSGSSGANVLTF. Here the CDR3 DNA reads TGTGCCATCAGTGAGCAAGGTAGCGGGAGTTCTGGGGCCAACGTCCTGACTTTC.

This clonotype was recorded many times. The chain couples TRBV19 to TRBJ2-5, with 7 bases fitting TRBD1. Germline V gives CDR1 LNHDA, CDR2 SQIVND (reference sequence). Trimming removed 6 bases from V and 1 base from J; junction bases left unmatched: 5. This CDR3 has 14 residues. Here the CDR3 reads CASSSRQGQETQYF. The CDR3 DNA is TGTGCCAGTAGCTCACGACAGGGCCAAGAGACCCAGTACTTC.

The table lists this clonotype with many counts. V usage is TRBV6-2 or TRBV6-3 and J usage is TRBJ2-5; D may be TRBD2 (6 bases). The germline V and J ends were trimmed by 7 bases and 0 bases, with 15 bases remaining between them. Per the germline V gene, CDR1 is MNHEY and CDR2 is SVGEGT. CDR3 length: 15 amino acids. CDR3 sequence: CASTAIRDYQETQYF. Written as DNA, the CDR3 is TGTGCCAGCACCGCGATTCGGGACTACCAAGAGACCCAGTACTTC.